One and the same sample provided the 23 T cell receptor beta chains below, sequenced in a study of control samples from healthy donors and cancer patients. The assay was immunoSEQ multiplex PCR, and TCRdb's table has in-frame clones only and misses some. The data show about 190,000 clones, roughly nine tenths seen once. The source material was blood. The receptors shown here come from a man aged 25 to 40 in good health.

The V call is TRBV10-1, the J call TRBJ1-5; D is perhaps TRBD1 (5 bases). Trimming stripped 4 bases from V and 0 bases from J, with 10 bases between. The CDR3 runs 15 residues. Germline V lookup: CDR1 WNHNN, CDR2 SYGVQD (reference sequence). The CDR3 reads CASSGQTNSNQPQHF. The DNA for the CDR3 is TGCGCCAGCAGTGGACAGACGAATAGCAATCAGCCCCAGCATTTT.

The V and J genes are TRBV30 and TRBJ2-3, with D perhaps TRBD1 or TRBD2 (5 bases each). The CDR3 totals 15 residues. V gave up 1 base and J gave up 9 bases, with 20 bases separating them. The V gene's germline CDR1 is GTSNPN and CDR2 SVGIG (reference sequence). The CDR3 spells CAWSGPGPQTSTQYF. The CDR3 nucleotides read TGTGCCTGGAGTGGTCCGGGACCCCAGACATCCACGCAGTATTTT.

The genes are TRBV10-3 and TRBJ1-1, with TRBD1 as a possible D gene (5 bases). The CDR3 length is 15 residues. CDR1 is ENHRY and CDR2 is SYGVKD in the germline V gene. Written as DNA, the CDR3 is TGTGCTACATCTTCTGATAGGGGTCCCTACACTGAAGCTTTCTTT. Its protein is CATSSDRGPYTEAFF.

V usage is TRBV2 and J usage is TRBJ2-1; D may be TRBD1 (5 bases). Germline V gene sequence: CDR1 SNHLY, CDR2 FYNNEI. This CDR3 is built from 12 residues. V lost 4 bases, J lost 9 bases, and 10 bases lay in between. The CDR3 reads CASSGAGLEQFF. In DNA form, the CDR3 reads TGTGCCAGCAGTGGGGCAGGGCTTGAGCAGTTCTTC.

The chain uses TRBV24-1 and TRBJ2-3; 8 bases are a match to TRBD2. In germline, CDR1 is KGHDR, CDR2 SFDVKD. The J segment lost 0 bases and the V segment lost 4 bases, leaving 5 bases of the junction unmatched. The CDR3 consists of 16 residues. This CDR3 is CATSDRTSLSTDTQYF. In nucleotides, the CDR3 is TGTGCCACCAGTGACAGGACTAGCCTAAGCACAGATACGCAGTATTTT.

This clone was seen more than once but under ten times. The chain has TRBV6-1 and TRBJ1-5; a possible D gene is TRBD1 (5 bases). The V end was cut by 0 bases, the J end by 0 bases, with 9 bases between. Germline lookup yields CDR1 MNHNS and CDR2 SASEGT. The CDR3 covers 16 residues. CDR3 protein: CASSEATVYSNQPQHF. In DNA form, the CDR3 reads TGTGCCAGCAGTGAAGCGACAGTTTATAGCAATCAGCCCCAGCATTTT.

The chain couples TRBV28 to TRBJ1-2; TRBD1 aligns across 7 bases. The CDR3 covers 12 residues. The germline V gene has CDR1 MDHEN and CDR2 SYDVKM. Here the CDR3 DNA reads TGTGCTCTGAAGACAGGGCTATATGGCTACACCTTC. This sequence encodes CALKTGLYGYTF.

The V and J genes are TRBV5-1 and TRBJ2-4; TRBD2 aligns across 13 bases. This CDR3 has 16 residues. Trimming took 4 bases from V and 4 from J; bases not matched to a gene: 5. In germline, CDR1 is SGHRS, CDR2 YFSETQ. The CDR3 sequence: CASSTATSGGKNIQYF. The CDR3 region has the DNA TGCGCCAGCAGCACGGCGACTAGCGGGGGGAAAAACATTCAGTACTTC. The full variable domain, in which reference TRBV5-1 and TRBJ2-4 provide the parts outside the CDR3, is KAGVTQTPRYLIKTRGQQVTLSCSPISGHRSVSWYQQTPGQGLQFLFEYFSETQRNKGNFPGRFSGRQFSNSRSEMNVSTLELGDSALYLCASSTATSGGKNIQYFGAGTRLSVL.

The V call is TRBV5-8, the J call TRBJ2-3; 9 nucleotides line up with TRBD2. The CDR3 runs to 15 residues. Trimming took 8 bases from V and 4 from J; bases not matched to a gene: 11. Germline lookup yields CDR1 SGHTS and CDR2 YDEGEE. The CDR3 region is CASTPGLAASDTQYF. In nucleotides, the CDR3 is TGTGCCAGTACACCGGGACTAGCAGCATCAGATACGCAGTATTTT.

The chain has TRBV9 and TRBJ2-1; D call uncertain. The CDR3 has 17 residues. The germline V gene encodes CDR1 SGDLS and CDR2 YYNGEE. V dropped 4 bases and J dropped 2 bases, with 19 bases sitting between them. The CDR3 spells CASSPQGRAGPYNEQFF. Here the CDR3 DNA reads TGTGCCAGCAGCCCCCAAGGTAGGGCAGGTCCCTACAATGAGCAGTTCTTC.

This chain joins TRBV7-9 and TRBJ1-4; no firm D call. V was pared by 5 bases and J by 4 bases, with 11 bases between. This CDR3 region has 14 residues. CDR1 is SEHNR and CDR2 is FQNEAQ in the germline V gene (reference sequence). This CDR3 reads CASSLDGRNEKLFF. CDR3 DNA: TGTGCCAGCAGCCTCGACGGCCGTAATGAAAAACTGTTTTTT.

J is TRBJ2-5 and V is TRBV10-3; unclear D gene. The CDR3 spans 13 residues. V shed 1 base and J shed 3 bases, with 6 bases lying between them. Germline V gene lookup returns CDR1 ENHRY and CDR2 SYGVKD. The chain's CDR3 is CAISEYGEETQYF. CDR3 coding DNA: TGTGCCATCAGTGAGTACGGAGAAGAGACCCAGTACTTC.

The chain links TRBV19 to TRBJ2-2, with 8 positions matching TRBD2. The length of the CDR3 is 15 residues. Germline V gene data show CDR1 as LNHDA and CDR2 as SQIVND (reference sequence). The junction had 4 bases not matched to a gene; V was cut back by 3 bases and J by 4 bases. CDR3 region: CASSIGGGLTGELFF. The CDR3 DNA follows: TGTGCCAGTAGTATCGGGGGGGGACTCACCGGGGAGCTGTTTTTT.

This chain uses TRBV4-2 with TRBJ2-1, with 9 nucleotides matching TRBD2. This CDR3 is built from 15 residues. Germline V gene lookup returns CDR1 LGHNA and CDR2 YNFKEQ. V lost 0 bases and J lost 10; bases outside the gene matches: 7. This CDR3 reads CASSQEGGGAGEQFF. The CDR3 coding sequence is TGTGCCAGCAGCCAAGAAGGCGGGGGGGCGGGAGAGCAGTTCTTC.

The rearrangement joins TRBV27 to TRBJ2-1; D not resolved. Trimming removed 5 bases at V and 0 bases at J, with 20 bases between. CDR3 length: 18 amino acids. The germline CDR1 and CDR2 sequences are MNHEY and SMNVEV (reference sequence). The CDR3 DNA is TGTGCCAGCAGTCGGGCTCCGGCACGTCTGAGCTCCTACAATGAGCAGTTCTTC. It codes for CASSRAPARLSSYNEQFF.

This CDR3 reads CASSVAGQGNEQFF. The CDR3 region has the DNA TGCGCCAGCAGTGTCGCAGGACAGGGGAATGAGCAGTTCTTC. This chain joins TRBV10-1 and TRBJ2-1; 9 bases fit TRBD1. The CDR3 has 14 residues. After removal of 4 bases from V and 7 bases from J, the junction contained 5 bases not matched to a gene. Germline lookup yields CDR1 WNHNN and CDR2 SYGVQD (reference sequence).

The rearrangement links TRBV3-1 (or the pseudogene TRBV3-2) to TRBJ1-4, with 8 bases identical to TRBD1. The CDR3 loop spans 16 amino acids. Trimming removed 7 bases from V and 8 bases from J; junction bases left unmatched: 15. Germline CDR1 reads LGHDT; CDR2 reads YNNKEL (reference sequence). CDR3 coding DNA: TGTGCCAGCAAACGGACAGGGAGAAGTCTTAGCGAAAAACTGTTTTTT. Its protein is CASKRTGRSLSEKLFF.

The rearrangement links TRBV12-3 or TRBV12-4 to TRBJ1-2; TRBD1 is a possible D gene (6 bases). Between the trimmed V and J ends, which lost 5 bases and 4 bases, there was a span of 11 bases. The CDR3 spans 13 residues. The CDR3 loop reads CASSGGGAYGYTF. Here the CDR3 DNA reads TGTGCCAGCAGTGGGGGGGGCGCCTATGGCTACACCTTC.

The chain is built from TRBV29-1 and TRBJ2-2; D is unresolved. The CDR3 spans 16 residues. Per germline, CDR1 SQVTM and CDR2 ANQGSEA. Trimming removed 3 bases from V and 4 bases from J, with 18 bases in between. CDR3 protein: CSVEVVTGVATGELFF. Written as DNA, the CDR3 is TGCAGCGTTGAGGTCGTGACCGGCGTGGCCACCGGGGAGCTGTTTTTT.

The chain joins TRBV30 to TRBJ1-1; 7 nucleotides agree with TRBD1. Losses at the gene ends were 2 bases for V and 3 bases for J; bases not matched to a gene: 3. CDR3 length: 13 amino acids. Germline values: CDR1 GTSNPN, CDR2 SVGIG (reference sequence). The CDR3 reads CAWSTGADTEAFF. In DNA form, the CDR3 reads TGTGCCTGGAGTACAGGGGCGGACACTGAAGCTTTCTTT.

The chain uses TRBV6-6 and TRBJ1-3; 7 nucleotides match TRBD1. J lost 0 bases, V lost 4 bases, and 6 bases had no gene match. Germline values: CDR1 MNHNY, CDR2 SVGAGI (reference sequence). This CDR3 spans 16 amino acids. DNA for the CDR3: TGTGCCAGCAGTTCTCGACAGGGCGGCTCTGGAAACACCATATATTTT. It specifies CASSSRQGGSGNTIYF.

The sample holds one count of this clone. V and J are TRBV27 and TRBJ1-2; D not resolved. The CDR3 is 12 residues long. CDR1 and CDR2 (germline): MNHEY, SMNVEV (reference sequence). V was clipped by 5 bases and J by 5 bases, with 9 bases between them. Written as DNA, the CDR3 is TGTGCCAGCAGTGACGGGTTATATGGCTACACCTTC. It codes for CASSDGLYGYTF.

In its sample, this clone was seen a few times. The chain joins TRBV4-1 to TRBJ2-3; 9 nucleotides agree with TRBD2. In germline, CDR1 is MGHRA, CDR2 YSYEKL. V shed 0 bases, J shed 6 bases, and the junction held 10 bases outside the gene matches. This CDR3 has 17 amino acids. The CDR3 is CASSQDVRGGTQDTQYF. The CDR3 DNA reads as TGCGCCAGCAGCCAAGATGTGCGGGGGGGGACGCAGGATACGCAGTATTTT.